These 31 T cell receptor beta chains came from one sample sequenced in a study of blood T cells in healthy people across ages. The authors ran a second PCR of about 7 to 11 cycles using a sample-barcoded 5' primer and a J-beta primer mix. TCRdb reprocessed the 5' RACE reads with MiXCR, giving one entry per CDR3 protein. There are about 1.1 million distinct CDR3 sequences in the sample; approximately 38% occur only once, and less than 15% lies in the top ten. Sample: blood. The receptors shown here come from a man aged 18 to 29 in good health.

This clonotype was observed a few times. The V and J genes are TRBV2 and TRBJ2-3; D call uncertain. Germline loops: CDR1 SNHLY, CDR2 FYNNEI. The CDR3 runs 14 residues. Trimming pared 4 bases from V and 4 bases from J, leaving 12 bases between. The CDR3, as DNA: TGTGCCAGCAGTGTGGCAGACCCCCCAGATACGCAGTATTTT. Translating gives CASSVADPPDTQYF.

This clonotype appeared a few times. The chain is built from TRBV6-5 and TRBJ1-4; D remains ambiguous. The germline V gene has CDR1 MNHEY and CDR2 SVGAGI. With 2 bases removed from V and 0 bases from J, the gap between germline ends came to 10 bases. The CDR3 totals 16 residues. Written as DNA, the CDR3 is TGTGCCAGCAGTTACCACCCCGCAGCAACTAATGAAAAACTGTTTTTT. Protein product: CASSYHPAATNEKLFF.

The genes are TRBV6-1 and TRBJ2-3; D gene ambiguous. The ends were cut back, 1 base at V and 0 bases at J, with 14 bases in the middle. This CDR3 has 17 residues. Germline CDR1 reads MNHNS; CDR2 reads SASEGT. The CDR3 protein is CASSEGKAGPSTDTQYF. The CDR3 region has the DNA TGTGCCAGCAGTGAAGGCAAGGCAGGCCCTAGCACAGATACGCAGTATTTT.

This clonotype was detected once. V and J are TRBV24-1 and TRBJ1-5, with D possibly TRBD1 on 5 matching bases. Trimming left V 3 bases short and J 0 bases short, with 26 bases between. This CDR3 comprises 21 residues. CDR1 is KGHDR and CDR2 is SFDVKD in the germline V gene. The CDR3 loop is CATSDVTCTGPLVYSNQPQHF. DNA for the CDR3: TGTGCCACCAGTGATGTAACATGCACAGGTCCCCTCGTTTATAGCAATCAGCCCCAGCATTTT.

This clonotype was seen more than once but under ten times. V is TRBV6-5 and J is TRBJ1-6, with D possibly matching TRBD1 (6 bases). The CDR3 contains 20 residues. The germline V and J ends were trimmed by 0 bases and 4 bases, with 22 bases remaining between them. CDR1 is MNHEY and CDR2 is SVGAGI in the germline V gene. CDR3 sequence reads: CASSYSIGAVGGAYNSPLHF. For the CDR3, the DNA is TGTGCCAGCAGTTACTCGATTGGCGCTGTCGGGGGCGCATATAATTCACCCCTCCACTTT.

The J gene is TRBJ1-4, the V gene TRBV11-2, with D perhaps matching TRBD1 (5 bases). CDR1 and CDR2 (germline): SGHAT, FQNNGV. CDR3 length: 14 residues. V was clipped by 5 bases and J by 7 bases, with 14 bases between them. CDR3 sequence (DNA): TGTGCCAGCAGCGTCAGGGTGGCGGGTGAAAAACTGTTTTTT. Translating it yields CASSVRVAGEKLFF.

The table lists this clonotype with a few counts. The chain recombines TRBV6-2 or TRBV6-3 with TRBJ2-5, with 10 nucleotides matching TRBD2. Trimming removed 4 bases from V and 4 bases from J; junction bases left unmatched: 6. The length of the CDR3 is 15 residues. In germline, CDR1 is MNHEY, CDR2 SVGEGT. The CDR3 here is CASSLTSGDSETQYF. CDR3 nucleotide sequence: TGTGCCAGCAGTTTAACTAGCGGGGATTCAGAGACCCAGTACTTC.

This clonotype has ten or more counts. The rearrangement links TRBV12-3 or TRBV12-4 to TRBJ2-3; D possibly uses TRBD1 or TRBD2 (5 bases each). The V end was cut by 2 bases, the J end by 6 bases, with 15 bases between. This CDR3 has 15 residues. CDR3 sequence: CASSLNVGAADTQYF. In DNA form, the CDR3 reads TGTGCCAGCAGTTTAAACGTCGGGGCGGCGGATACGCAGTATTTT.

The V and J genes are TRBV6-5 and TRBJ2-7; 12 positions match TRBD2. Germline CDR1 reads MNHEY; CDR2 reads SVGAGI. V shed 6 bases and J 7 bases; nucleotides not matched to a gene: 10. The CDR3 extends over 15 amino acids. CDR3 residues: CASSPTSGGTNEQYF. CDR3 sequence (DNA): TGTGCCAGCAGCCCGACTAGCGGGGGAACCAATGAGCAGTACTTC.

The chain links TRBV10-3 to TRBJ1-1; 7 nucleotides line up with TRBD1. J gave up 1 base and V 4 bases, and 15 bases lay outside the gene matches. This CDR3 comprises 18 residues. Germline V gene sequence: CDR1 ENHRY, CDR2 SYGVKD. DNA for the CDR3: TGTGCCATCAGTGCCCGACAGGGCCTAGAGACACCGAACACTGAAGCTTTCTTT. Its protein is CAISARQGLETPNTEAFF.

The CDR3 DNA reads as TGTGCCAGCAGCCCACGATCTGGGGGTTTTGCAAAACTGTTTTTT. Its protein is CASSPRSGGFAKLFF. J is TRBJ1-4 and V is TRBV16; possibly TRBD1 for D (5 bases). V lost 4 bases and J 10 bases, leaving 19 bases between the germline ends. This CDR3 has 15 amino acids. The germline V gene encodes CDR1 KGHSY and CDR2 FQNENV.

V gene TRBV6-5 combines with J gene TRBJ2-3; the D is unclear. CDR1 and CDR2 from the germline V gene are MNHEY and SVGAGI. V was clipped by 4 bases and J by 6 bases, with 17 bases between them. The CDR3 has 15 amino acids. CDR3 loop: CASSSLQPPTDTQYF. The CDR3 region has the DNA TGTGCCAGCAGTTCCTTACAGCCCCCCACGGATACGCAGTATTTT.

The table lists this clonotype with a few counts. This sequence joins TRBV20-1 and TRBJ2-4, with D possibly TRBD1 on 5 matching bases. The DNA end is a closer match to TRBJ2-7, so the J assignment may be wrong. The CDR3 extends over 12 amino acids. Looked up from germline, CDR1 is DFQATT and CDR2 is SNEGSKA (reference sequence). Here the CDR3 DNA reads TGCAGTGCCACAGGCGGTTCCTACGAGCAGTACTTC. As protein: CSATGGSYEQYF.

The rearrangement joins TRBV6-1 to TRBJ1-6; D might be TRBD1 (6 bases). Looked up from germline, CDR1 is MNHNS and CDR2 is SASEGT. V was cut by 1 base and J by 6 bases, with 16 bases left in between. The CDR3 covers 17 residues. This chain's CDR3 is CASSEDPGVRGNSPLHF. The CDR3 DNA follows: TGTGCCAGCAGTGAAGACCCGGGGGTCAGGGGTAATTCACCCCTCCACTTT.

This clonotype showed up just a few times. V and J are TRBV25-1 and TRBJ2-3, with D unresolved. CDR1 is MGHDK, CDR2 SYGVNS, per germline. CDR3 length: 14 amino acids. Trimming removed 4 bases at V and 0 bases at J, with 8 bases between. The CDR3 coding sequence is TGTGCCAGCAGTGCGACACCCAGCACAGATACGCAGTATTTT. It codes for CASSATPSTDTQYF.

This clonotype came up a few times. This chain uses TRBV7-9 with TRBJ2-1; 11 bases match TRBD2. The J segment lost 5 bases and the V segment lost 1 base, leaving 1 base of the junction unmatched. From germline, CDR1 is SEHNR and CDR2 FQNEAQ (reference sequence). The length of the CDR3 is 15 residues. This CDR3 reads CASSLVGLADNEQFF. The CDR3 DNA reads TGTGCCAGCAGCTTAGTGGGACTAGCGGACAATGAGCAGTTCTTC.

The V gene is TRBV5-5, the J gene TRBJ2-7; the match to TRBD1 covers 9 bases. The CDR3 consists of 15 residues. Trimming took 3 bases from V and 1 from J; bases not matched to a gene: 5. Germline V gene lookup returns CDR1 SGHKS and CDR2 YYEKEE (reference sequence). CDR3 residues: CASSSTGGPSYEQYF. The CDR3 nucleotides are TGTGCCAGCAGCTCTACAGGGGGCCCTTCCTACGAGCAGTACTTC. Full variable domain (missing parts from reference TRBV5-5 and TRBJ2-7): DAGVTQSPTHLIKTRGQQVTLRCSPISGHKSVSWYQQVLGQGPQFIFQYYEKEERGRGNFPDRFSARQFPNYSSELNVNALLLGDSALYLCASSSTGGPSYEQYFGPGTRLTVT.

The chain employs TRBV4-3 and TRBJ1-4; D not resolved. Germline V gives CDR1 LGHNA, CDR2 YSLEER. The CDR3 consists of 16 residues. The V and J ends lost 1 base and 5 bases respectively, with 14 bases between them. As DNA, the CDR3 is TGCGCCAGCAGCCAAGGGGCCCTACGGCGAAATGAAAAACTGTTTTTT. Translating gives CASSQGALRRNEKLFF.

To note about this clonotype: One junction end does not reproduce the germline sequence, and a read error may be involved. The chain carries TRBV27 and TRBJ2-3; a possible D gene is TRBD2 (5 bases). The CDR3 is 17 amino acids. Germline-derived CDR1 and CDR2 are MNHEY and SMNVEV (reference sequence). The CDR3 nucleotides are TGTACCAGCAACCCTTCCCGAGGGCTTCTAGGCACAGATACGCAGTATTTT. Translation gives CTSNPSRGLLGTDTQYF.

The V and J genes are TRBV27 and TRBJ2-1, with D perhaps TRBD2 (6 bases). With the DNA end fitting TRBJ2-7 better, the J assignment may be wrong. The CDR3 sequence is 14 residues long. The germline CDR1 and CDR2 sequences are MNHEY and SMNVEV (reference sequence). CDR3 sequence: CASSLSMDYNEQYF. The CDR3 DNA is TGTGCCAGCAGTTTATCGATGGACTACAATGAGCAGTACTTC.

This clonotype came up a few times. This chain connects TRBV4-2 to TRBJ2-1, with 10 bases lining up with TRBD2. The ends lost 1 base at V and 8 bases at J; junction bases unmatched: 8. This CDR3 comprises 16 residues. CDR1 and CDR2 from the germline V gene are LGHNA and YNFKEQ. The CDR3 sequence: CASSQGSAGGSYEQFF. The CDR3 DNA reads TGTGCCAGCAGCCAAGGTTCAGCGGGGGGGAGTTATGAGCAGTTCTTC.

V is TRBV28 and J is TRBJ2-3; 8 bases fit TRBD2. The length of the CDR3 is 15 residues. J was trimmed by 6 bases and V by 5 bases; bases with no gene match: 10. Germline CDR1 reads MDHEN; CDR2 reads SYDVKM. The CDR3, as DNA: TGTGCCAGCAGTCCATCCGGGACTAGGAGGGATACGCAGTATTTT. The encoded protein is CASSPSGTRRDTQYF.

This clonotype was seen repeatedly, ten times or more. The V call is TRBV11-2, the J call TRBJ2-3; 9 bases fit TRBD1. CDR1 is SGHAT, CDR2 FQNNGV, per germline. This CDR3 has 16 residues. V was clipped by 5 bases and J by 4 bases; unmatched bases: 10. The CDR3 spells CASSRITGGAADTQYF. CDR3 bases: TGTGCCAGCAGCCGAATCACAGGGGGCGCAGCAGATACGCAGTATTTT.

The rearrangement uses TRBV4-1 and TRBJ1-5; 8 nucleotides match TRBD1. With 4 bases clipped from V and 4 bases from J, the junction kept 3 bases outside the gene matches. CDR1 is MGHRA and CDR2 is YSYEKL in the germline V gene. This CDR3 has 14 residues. The CDR3 region is CASSPGDRNQPQHF. The DNA for the CDR3 is TGCGCCAGCAGCCCCGGGGACAGGAATCAGCCCCAGCATTTT.

The rearrangement uses TRBV6-2 or TRBV6-3 and TRBJ2-4; weak D call: TRBD2 (7 bases). The CDR3 spans 17 residues. CDR1 is MNHEY and CDR2 is SVGEGT in the germline V gene. V was clipped by 2 bases and J by 0 bases, with 14 bases between them. CDR3 sequence: CASSYRGGPLAKNIQYF. CDR3 bases: TGTGCCAGCAGTTACAGGGGGGGACCCCTAGCCAAAAACATTCAGTACTTC.

This chain connects TRBV5-1 to TRBJ2-3; D is unresolved. Trimming left V 6 bases short and J 3 bases short, with 11 bases between. Germline V CDR1 and CDR2: SGHRS, YFSETQ. The CDR3 contains 13 residues. CDR3 in DNA: TGCGCCAGCAACCCTTGGCCTACAGATACGCAGTATTTT. Translation gives CASNPWPTDTQYF.

The chain is built from TRBV12-3 or TRBV12-4 and TRBJ2-1; D ambiguous. Trimming removed 5 bases at V and 8 bases at J, with 13 bases between. The CDR3 has 13 residues. This chain's CDR3 is CASSLQEIDEQFF. The DNA of the CDR3 is TGTGCCAGCAGTCTTCAGGAGATCGATGAGCAGTTCTTC.

The chain couples TRBV9 to TRBJ2-3, with TRBD2 matching over 9 bases. V was clipped by 0 bases and J by 2 bases; unmatched bases: 4. The CDR3 is 16 amino acids. Germline values: CDR1 SGDLS, CDR2 YYNGEE. The CDR3 DNA sequence: TGTGCCAGCAGCGTAGGGAGCGGGGGGCCCACAGATACGCAGTATTTT. Its protein is CASSVGSGGPTDTQYF.

The chain has TRBV6-2 or TRBV6-3 and TRBJ2-1; 10 bases line up with TRBD1. The CDR3 spans 13 residues. The V and J ends lost 7 bases and 8 bases, in that order; junction bases with no gene match: 5. CDR1 and CDR2 (germline): MNHEY, SVGEGT. The CDR3 DNA reads as TGTGCCAGCAATGGACAGGGGGGCGATGAGCAGTTCTTC. Protein sequence: CASNGQGGDEQFF.

The V and J genes are TRBV19 and TRBJ2-1; D perhaps matches TRBD1 (6 bases). Trimming shortened V by 7 bases and J by 10 bases, and 17 bases separated the two germline ends. Looked up from germline, CDR1 is LNHDA and CDR2 is SQIVND (reference sequence). The CDR3 covers 13 residues. For the CDR3, the DNA is TGTGCCAGTACCTGGGGCAACAGGGACGAGCAGTTCTTC. Translating it yields CASTWGNRDEQFF.

This clonotype was seen ten or more times. The CDR3: CASSQVAKQETQYF. The CDR3 region has the DNA TGTGCCAGCAGCCAAGTTGCAAAACAAGAGACCCAGTACTTC. V usage is TRBV3-1 and J usage is TRBJ2-5; D gene uncertain. The V gene's germline CDR1 is LGHDT and CDR2 YNNKEL (reference sequence). CDR3 length equals 14 residues. V lost 1 base and J lost 2, with 8 bases in between.